This T cell receptor beta chain was obtained from a study of T cell repertoires in cytomegalovirus infection. Turning to the study itself: It was the public TCR beta signatures that indicated both CMV infection and matching HLA type.

Between the trimmed V and J ends, which lost 5 bases and 1 base, there was a span of 11 bases. CDR1 is MNHEY and CDR2 is SVGEGT in the germline V gene. The CDR3 consists of 14 residues. TCRdb passed the reads through MiXCR, listing each CDR3 protein once. The data show 250,000 to 300,000 distinct CDR3 sequences, with approximately 22% seen just once and approximately 19% held by the top ten. Study results and limitations: The response measured ex vivo was dominated by TCR beta clonotypes (HLA-C-restricted and CMV-specific).

This clonotype was counted only a few times. Its cognate antigen is unknown. This sequence was found in a human donor in good health (CMV status not recorded). Some clones in this sample may be carry-over from other donors' samples. The J gene is TRBJ2-5, the V gene TRBV6-2 or TRBV6-3; D ambiguous. The starting material was cultured PBMCs, obtained from culture after CMV antigen stimulation. The CDR3 region is CASSPPGIQETQYF. Written as DNA, the CDR3 is TGTGCCAGCAGTCCACCCGGTATCCAAGAGACCCAGTACTTC.